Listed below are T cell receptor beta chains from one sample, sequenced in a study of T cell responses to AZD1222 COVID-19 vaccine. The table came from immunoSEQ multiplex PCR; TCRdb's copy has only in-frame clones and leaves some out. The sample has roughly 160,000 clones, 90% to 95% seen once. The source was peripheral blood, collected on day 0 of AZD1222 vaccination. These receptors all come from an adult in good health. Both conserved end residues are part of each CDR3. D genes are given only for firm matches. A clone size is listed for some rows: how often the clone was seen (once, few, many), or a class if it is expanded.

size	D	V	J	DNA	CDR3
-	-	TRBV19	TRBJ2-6	TGTGCCACCGGAGGAGACACTGGGGCCAACGTCCTGACTTTC	CATGGDTGANVLTF
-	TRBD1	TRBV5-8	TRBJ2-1	TGTGCCAGCAGCCACAGGACAGGCCACCACAGTGAGCAGTTCTTC	CASSHRTGHHSEQFF
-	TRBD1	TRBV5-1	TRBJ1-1	TGCGCCAGCAGGTACGATACAGGGGGCACTGAAGCTTTCTTT	CASRYDTGGTEAFF
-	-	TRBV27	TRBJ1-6	TGTGCCAGCAGGTTAGGGTCTTCACCCCTCCACTTT	CASRLGSSPLHF
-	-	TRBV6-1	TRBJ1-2	TGTGCCAGCAGTGAAGTCCTTTCGAGCCTTCGAAACTATGGCTACACCTTC	CASSEVLSSLRNYGYTF
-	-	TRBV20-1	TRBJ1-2	TGCAGTGCCTCGAATTATGGCTACACCTTC	CSASNYGYTF
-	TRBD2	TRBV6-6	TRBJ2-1	TGTGCCACGGATACTAGCGGCTCCTACAATGAGCAGTTCTTC	CATDTSGSYNEQFF
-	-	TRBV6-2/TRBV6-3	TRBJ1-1	TGTGCCAGCAGTATGATGGGCGGCACTGAAGCTTTCTTT	CASSMMGGTEAFF
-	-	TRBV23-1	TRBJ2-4	TGCGCCAGCAGTCCTACCGGACCTTTAGCCAAAAACATTCAGTACTTC	CASSPTGPLAKNIQYF
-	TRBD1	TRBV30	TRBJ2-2	TGTGCCTGGACACCTTGGACAGGGGGGACCGGGGAGCTGTTTTTT	CAWTPWTGGTGELFF
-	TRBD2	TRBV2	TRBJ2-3	TGTGCCAGCAGTCCGACTAGCGGGGGGGCGGGGGCGACAGATACGCAGTATTTT	CASSPTSGGAGATDTQYF
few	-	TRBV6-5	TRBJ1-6	TGTGCCAGCAGTTACTCGCATCGTGACTGGCCCCTCCACTTT	CASSYSHRDWPLHF
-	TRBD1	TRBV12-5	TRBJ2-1	TGTGCTAGTGGTTTCTCCCCGGGACAGTCCTACAATGAGCAGTTCTTC	CASGFSPGQSYNEQFF
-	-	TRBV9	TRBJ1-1	TGTGCCAGCACCCCGAACAGCCAGATGAACACTGAAGCTTTCTTT	CASTPNSQMNTEAFF
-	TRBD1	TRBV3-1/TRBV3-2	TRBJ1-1	TGTGCCAGCAGCCGACAGGGAGGGACTGAAGCTTTCTTT	CASSRQGGTEAFF
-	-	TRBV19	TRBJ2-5	TGTGCCAGTATCAAAATAGCGGTTCGGGAGACCCAGTACTTC	CASIKIAVRETQYF
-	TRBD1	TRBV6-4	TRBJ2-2	TGTGCCAGCAGCCGACAGGGGACGAACACCGGGGAGCTGTTTTTT	CASSRQGTNTGELFF
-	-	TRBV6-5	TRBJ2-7	TGTGCCAGCAGTTACTCGAGCAGAACCTACGAGCAGTACTTC	CASSYSSRTYEQYF
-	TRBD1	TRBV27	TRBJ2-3	TGTGCCAGCAGTTTATTTCCGGGACAGGGCACAGATACGCAGTATTTT	CASSLFPGQGTDTQYF
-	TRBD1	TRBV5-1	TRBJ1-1	TGCGCCAGCAGCTTGGCAACCGGGACAGGGAACACTGAAGCTTTCTTT	CASSLATGTGNTEAFF
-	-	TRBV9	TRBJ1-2	TGTGCCAGCAGCCAGAGATGGGGACACTATGGCTACACCTTC	CASSQRWGHYGYTF
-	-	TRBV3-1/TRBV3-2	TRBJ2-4	TGTGCCAGCAGCCACCTTCCTGGGGAGAACATTCAGTACTTC	CASSHLPGENIQYF
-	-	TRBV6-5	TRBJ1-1	TGTGCCAGCAGTTGGGGAGGGAACACTGAAGCTTTCTTT	CASSWGGNTEAFF
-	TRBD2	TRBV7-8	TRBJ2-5	TGTGCCAGCAGCCCCCGGACTAGCTACCTCCAAGAGACCCAGTACTTC	CASSPRTSYLQETQYF
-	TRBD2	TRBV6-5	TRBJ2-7	TGTGCCAGTATACTAGCGGGGGGAATACACGAGCAGTACTTC	CASILAGGIHEQYF
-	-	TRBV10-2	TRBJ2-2	TGCGCCAGCTATGGGGGGGCAGGCACCGGGGAGCTGTTTTTT	CASYGGAGTGELFF
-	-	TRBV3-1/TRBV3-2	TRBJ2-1	TGTGCCAGCAGCCTGGGGGGTTTCTCCTACAATGAGCAGTTCTTC	CASSLGGFSYNEQFF
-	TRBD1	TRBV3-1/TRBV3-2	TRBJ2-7	TGTGCCAGCAGAGGAAGGGGGCCACCGTACTTC	CASRGRGPPYF
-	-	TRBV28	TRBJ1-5	TGTGCCAGCAGTCGGGACAGCAATCAGCCCCAGCATTTT	CASSRDSNQPQHF
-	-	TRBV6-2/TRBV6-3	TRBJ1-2	TGTGCCAGCAGTTACAATAGGGCTGATGGCTACACCTTC	CASSYNRADGYTF